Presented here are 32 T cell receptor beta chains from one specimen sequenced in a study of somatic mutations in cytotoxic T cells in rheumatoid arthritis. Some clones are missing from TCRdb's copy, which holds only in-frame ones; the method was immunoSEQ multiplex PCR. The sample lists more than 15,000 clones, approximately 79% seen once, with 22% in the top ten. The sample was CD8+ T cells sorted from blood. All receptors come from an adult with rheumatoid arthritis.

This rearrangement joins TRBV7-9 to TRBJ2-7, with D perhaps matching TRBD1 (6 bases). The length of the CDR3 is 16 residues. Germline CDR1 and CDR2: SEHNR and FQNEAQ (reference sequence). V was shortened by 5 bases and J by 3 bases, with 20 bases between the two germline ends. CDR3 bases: TGTGCCAGCAGCCCGAATTCAGGGGTAAACTTCTACGAGCAGTACTTC. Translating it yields CASSPNSGVNFYEQYF.

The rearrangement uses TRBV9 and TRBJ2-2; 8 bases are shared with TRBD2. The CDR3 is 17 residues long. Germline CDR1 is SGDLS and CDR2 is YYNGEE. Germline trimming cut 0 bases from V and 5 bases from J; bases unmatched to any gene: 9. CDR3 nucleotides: TGTGCCAGCAGCGTAGCTAGAAGCGGGAGAGGTACCGGGGAGCTGTTTTTT. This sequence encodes CASSVARSGRGTGELFF.

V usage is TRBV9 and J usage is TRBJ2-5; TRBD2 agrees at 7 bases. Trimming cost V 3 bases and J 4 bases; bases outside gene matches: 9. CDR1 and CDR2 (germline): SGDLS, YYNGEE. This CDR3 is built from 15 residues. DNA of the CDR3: TGTGCCAGCAGCGGGGGACTACTAAAGCGAGAGACCCAGTACTTC. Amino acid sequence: CASSGGLLKRETQYF. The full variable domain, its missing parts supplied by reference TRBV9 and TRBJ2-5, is DSGVTQTPKHLITATGQRVTLRCSPRSGDLSVYWYQQSLDQGLQFLIQYYNGEERAKGNILERFSAQQFPDLHSELNLSSLELGDSALYFCASSGGLLKRETQYFGPGTRLLVL.

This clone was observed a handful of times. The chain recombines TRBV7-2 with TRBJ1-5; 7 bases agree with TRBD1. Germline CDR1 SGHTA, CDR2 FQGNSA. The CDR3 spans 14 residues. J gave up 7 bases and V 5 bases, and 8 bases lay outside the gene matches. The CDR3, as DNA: TGTGCCAGCAGCATATACAGGGGTATGCAGCCCCAGCATTTT. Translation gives CASSIYRGMQPQHF.

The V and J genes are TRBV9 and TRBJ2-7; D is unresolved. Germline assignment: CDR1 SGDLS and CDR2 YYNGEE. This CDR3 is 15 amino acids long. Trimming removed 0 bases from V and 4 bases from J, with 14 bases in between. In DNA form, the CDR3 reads TGTGCCAGCAGCGTAGGGGAAGAGATTGTGTACGAGCAGTACTTC. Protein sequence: CASSVGEEIVYEQYF.

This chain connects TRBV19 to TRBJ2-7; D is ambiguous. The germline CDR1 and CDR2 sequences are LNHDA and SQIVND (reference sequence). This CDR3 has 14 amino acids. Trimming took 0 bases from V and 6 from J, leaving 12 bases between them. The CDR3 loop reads CASSIDLGRSEQYF. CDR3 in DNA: TGTGCCAGTAGTATAGATCTCGGCCGCTCCGAGCAGTACTTC.

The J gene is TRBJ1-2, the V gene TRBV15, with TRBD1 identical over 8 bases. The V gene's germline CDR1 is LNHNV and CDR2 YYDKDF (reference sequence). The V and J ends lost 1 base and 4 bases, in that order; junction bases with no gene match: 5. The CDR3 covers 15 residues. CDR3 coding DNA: TGTGCCACCAGCAGAGCCGGCAGGGGGCCCTATGGCTACACCTTC. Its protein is CATSRAGRGPYGYTF.

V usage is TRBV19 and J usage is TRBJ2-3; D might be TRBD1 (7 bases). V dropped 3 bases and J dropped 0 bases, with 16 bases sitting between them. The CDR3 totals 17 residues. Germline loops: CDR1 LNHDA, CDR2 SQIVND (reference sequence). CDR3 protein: CASSITGAGTSTDTQYF. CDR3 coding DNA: TGTGCCAGTAGTATTACAGGGGCGGGGACCAGCACAGATACGCAGTATTTT. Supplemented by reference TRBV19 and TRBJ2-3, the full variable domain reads DGGITQSPKYLFRKEGQNVTLSCEQNLNHDAMYWYRQDPGQGLRLIYYSQIVNDFQKGDIAEGYSVSREKKESFPLTVTSAQKNPTAFYLCASSITGAGTSTDTQYFGPGTRLTVL.

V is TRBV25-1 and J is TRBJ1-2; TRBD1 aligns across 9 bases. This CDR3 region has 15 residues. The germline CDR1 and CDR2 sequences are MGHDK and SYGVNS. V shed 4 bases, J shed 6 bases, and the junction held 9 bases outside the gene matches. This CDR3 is CASSVLTGGPNGYTF. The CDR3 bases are TGTGCCAGCAGTGTCCTGACAGGGGGTCCGAATGGCTACACCTTC.

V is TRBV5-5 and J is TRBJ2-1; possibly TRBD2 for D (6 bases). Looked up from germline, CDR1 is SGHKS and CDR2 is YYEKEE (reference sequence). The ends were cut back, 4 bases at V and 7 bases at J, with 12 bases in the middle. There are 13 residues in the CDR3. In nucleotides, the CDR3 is TGTGCCAGCAGCGCGGGCAGCGGGAATGAGCAGTTCTTC. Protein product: CASSAGSGNEQFF. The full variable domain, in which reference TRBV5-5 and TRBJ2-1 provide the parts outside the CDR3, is DAGVTQSPTHLIKTRGQQVTLRCSPISGHKSVSWYQQVLGQGPQFIFQYYEKEERGRGNFPDRFSARQFPNYSSELNVNALLLGDSALYLCASSAGSGNEQFFGPGTRLTVL.

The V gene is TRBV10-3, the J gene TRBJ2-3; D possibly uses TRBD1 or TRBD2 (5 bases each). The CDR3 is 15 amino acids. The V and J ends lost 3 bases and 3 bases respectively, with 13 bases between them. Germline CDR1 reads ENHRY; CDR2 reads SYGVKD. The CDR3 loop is CAISEQDWETDTQYF. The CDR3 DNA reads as TGTGCCATCAGTGAACAGGACTGGGAGACAGATACGCAGTATTTT.

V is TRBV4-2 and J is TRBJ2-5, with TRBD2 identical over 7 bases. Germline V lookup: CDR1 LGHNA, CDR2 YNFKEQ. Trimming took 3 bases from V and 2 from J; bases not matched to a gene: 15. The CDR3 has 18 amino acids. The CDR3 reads CASSQVGGGERGQETQYF. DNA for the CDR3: TGTGCCAGCAGCCAGGTGGGGGGAGGGGAGAGGGGTCAAGAGACCCAGTACTTC.

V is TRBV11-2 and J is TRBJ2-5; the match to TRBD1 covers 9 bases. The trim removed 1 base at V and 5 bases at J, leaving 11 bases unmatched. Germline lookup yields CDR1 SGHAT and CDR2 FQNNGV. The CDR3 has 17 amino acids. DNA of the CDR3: TGTGCCAGCAGCTTAGTCCGGGACAGGGTATTTGGGGAGACCCAGTACTTC. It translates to CASSLVRDRVFGETQYF.

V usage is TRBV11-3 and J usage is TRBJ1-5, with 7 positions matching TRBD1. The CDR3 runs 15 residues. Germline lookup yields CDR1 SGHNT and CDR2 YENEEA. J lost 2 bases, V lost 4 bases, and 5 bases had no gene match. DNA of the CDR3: TGTGCCAGCAGCTCCTACAGGGGAGGCAATCAGCCCCAGCATTTT. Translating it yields CASSSYRGGNQPQHF.

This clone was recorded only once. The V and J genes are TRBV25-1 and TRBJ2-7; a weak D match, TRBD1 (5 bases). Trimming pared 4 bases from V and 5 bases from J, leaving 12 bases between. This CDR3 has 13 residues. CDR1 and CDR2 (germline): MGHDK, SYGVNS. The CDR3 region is CASSAGRAHEQYF. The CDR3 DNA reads TGTGCCAGCAGTGCCGGCAGGGCCCACGAGCAGTACTTC.

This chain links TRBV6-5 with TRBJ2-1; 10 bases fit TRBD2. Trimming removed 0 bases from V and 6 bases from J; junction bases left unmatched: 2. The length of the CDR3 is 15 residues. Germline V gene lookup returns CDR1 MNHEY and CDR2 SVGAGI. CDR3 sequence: CASSYSGTSANEQFF. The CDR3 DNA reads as TGTGCCAGCAGTTACTCAGGGACTAGCGCCAATGAGCAGTTCTTC.

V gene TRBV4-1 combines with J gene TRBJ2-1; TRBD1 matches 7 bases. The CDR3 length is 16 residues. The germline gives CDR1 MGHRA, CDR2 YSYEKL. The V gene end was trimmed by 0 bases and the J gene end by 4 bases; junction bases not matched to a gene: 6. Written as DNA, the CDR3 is TGCGCCAGCAGCCAAGATCGGTCGGGACAGTACAATGAGCAGTTCTTC. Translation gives CASSQDRSGQYNEQFF.

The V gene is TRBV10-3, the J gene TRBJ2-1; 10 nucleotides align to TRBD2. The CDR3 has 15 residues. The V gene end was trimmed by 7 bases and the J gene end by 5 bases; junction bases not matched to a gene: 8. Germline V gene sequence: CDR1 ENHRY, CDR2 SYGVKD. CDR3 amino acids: CAITPELAGNNEQFF. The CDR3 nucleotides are TGTGCCATCACCCCCGAACTAGCGGGAAACAATGAGCAGTTCTTC.

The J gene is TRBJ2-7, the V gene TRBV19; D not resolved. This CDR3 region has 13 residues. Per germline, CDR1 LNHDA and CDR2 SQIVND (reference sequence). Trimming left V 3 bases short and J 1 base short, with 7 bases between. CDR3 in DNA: TGTGCCAGTAGTATGACGGGTTCCTACGAGCAGTACTTC. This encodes CASSMTGSYEQYF.

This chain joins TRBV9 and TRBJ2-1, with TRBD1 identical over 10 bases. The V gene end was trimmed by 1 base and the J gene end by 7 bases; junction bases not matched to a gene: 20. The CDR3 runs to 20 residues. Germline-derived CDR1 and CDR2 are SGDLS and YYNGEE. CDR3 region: CASSVRRQGARGETGNEQFF. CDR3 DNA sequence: TGTGCCAGCAGCGTACGACGACAGGGGGCGCGAGGGGAGACAGGGAATGAGCAGTTCTTC. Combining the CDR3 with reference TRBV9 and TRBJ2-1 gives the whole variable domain DSGVTQTPKHLITATGQRVTLRCSPRSGDLSVYWYQQSLDQGLQFLIQYYNGEERAKGNILERFSAQQFPDLHSELNLSSLELGDSALYFCASSVRRQGARGETGNEQFFGPGTRLTVL.

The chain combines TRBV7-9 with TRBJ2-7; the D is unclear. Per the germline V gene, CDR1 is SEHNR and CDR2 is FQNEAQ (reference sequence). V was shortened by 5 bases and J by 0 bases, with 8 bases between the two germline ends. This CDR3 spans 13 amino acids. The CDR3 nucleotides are TGTGCCAGCAGCCAATCGAACTCCTACGAGCAGTACTTC. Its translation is CASSQSNSYEQYF.

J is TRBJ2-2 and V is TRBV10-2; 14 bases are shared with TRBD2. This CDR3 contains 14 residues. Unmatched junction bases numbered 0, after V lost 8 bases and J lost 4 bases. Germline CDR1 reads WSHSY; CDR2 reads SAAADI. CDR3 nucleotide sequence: TGCGCCAGCGGGACTAGCGGGAGCACCGGGGAGCTGTTTTTT. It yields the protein CASGTSGSTGELFF.

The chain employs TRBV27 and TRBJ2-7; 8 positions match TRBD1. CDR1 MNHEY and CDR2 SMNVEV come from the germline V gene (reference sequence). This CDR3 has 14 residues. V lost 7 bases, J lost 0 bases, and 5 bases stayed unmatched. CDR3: CASTRTGSSYEQYF. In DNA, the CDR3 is TGTGCCAGCACCAGGACAGGGAGCTCCTACGAGCAGTACTTC.

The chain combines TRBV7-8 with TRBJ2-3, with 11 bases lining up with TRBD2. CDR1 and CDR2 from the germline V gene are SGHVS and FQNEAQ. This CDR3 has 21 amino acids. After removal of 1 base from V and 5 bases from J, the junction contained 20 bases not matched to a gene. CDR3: CASSLDSGTSGVYYPIDTQYF. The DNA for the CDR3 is TGTGCCAGCAGCTTAGATTCGGGGACTAGCGGCGTATACTACCCAATAGATACGCAGTATTTT.

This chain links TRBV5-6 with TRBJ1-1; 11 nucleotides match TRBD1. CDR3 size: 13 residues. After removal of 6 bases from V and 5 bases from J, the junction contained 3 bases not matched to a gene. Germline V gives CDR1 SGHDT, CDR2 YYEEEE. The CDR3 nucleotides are TGTGCCAGCACCGGGACAGGGGGGACTGAAGCTTTCTTT. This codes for CASTGTGGTEAFF.

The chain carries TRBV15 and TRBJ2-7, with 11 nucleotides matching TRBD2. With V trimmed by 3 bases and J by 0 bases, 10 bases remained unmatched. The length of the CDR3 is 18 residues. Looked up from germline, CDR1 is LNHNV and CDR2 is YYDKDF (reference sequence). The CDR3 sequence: CATSSGGLAAGSSYEQYF. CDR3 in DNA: TGTGCCACCAGCAGCGGGGGACTAGCGGCCGGAAGCTCCTACGAGCAGTACTTC. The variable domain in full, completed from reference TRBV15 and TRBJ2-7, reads DAMVIQNPRYQVTQFGKPVTLSCSQTLNHNVMYWYQQKSSQAPKLLFHYYDKDFNNEADTPDNFQSRRPNTSFCFLDIRSPGLGDTAMYLCATSSGGLAAGSSYEQYFGPGTRLTVT.

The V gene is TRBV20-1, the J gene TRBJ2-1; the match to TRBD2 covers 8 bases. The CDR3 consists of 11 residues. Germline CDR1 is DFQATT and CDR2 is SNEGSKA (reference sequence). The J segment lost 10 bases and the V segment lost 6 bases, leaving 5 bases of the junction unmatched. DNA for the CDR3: TGCAGTGCCAGGACTAGCCGCGAGCAGTTCTTC. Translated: CSARTSREQFF.

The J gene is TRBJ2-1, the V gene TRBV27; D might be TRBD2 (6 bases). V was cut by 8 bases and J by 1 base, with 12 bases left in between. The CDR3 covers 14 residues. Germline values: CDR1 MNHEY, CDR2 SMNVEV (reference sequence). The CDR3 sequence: CASALGTSYNEQFF. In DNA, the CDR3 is TGTGCCAGCGCCCTGGGGACTTCCTACAATGAGCAGTTCTTC.

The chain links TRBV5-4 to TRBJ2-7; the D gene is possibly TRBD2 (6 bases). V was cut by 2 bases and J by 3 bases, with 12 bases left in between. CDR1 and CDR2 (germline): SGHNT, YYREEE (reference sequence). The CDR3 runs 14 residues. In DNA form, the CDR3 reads TGTGCCAGCAGCTTTGGGACTTCCCTCTACGAGCAGTACTTC. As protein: CASSFGTSLYEQYF. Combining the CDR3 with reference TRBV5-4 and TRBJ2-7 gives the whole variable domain ETGVTQSPTHLIKTRGQQVTLRCSSQSGHNTVSWYQQALGQGPQFIFQYYREEENGRGNFPPRFSGLQFPNYSSELNVNALELDDSALYLCASSFGTSLYEQYFGPGTRLTVT.

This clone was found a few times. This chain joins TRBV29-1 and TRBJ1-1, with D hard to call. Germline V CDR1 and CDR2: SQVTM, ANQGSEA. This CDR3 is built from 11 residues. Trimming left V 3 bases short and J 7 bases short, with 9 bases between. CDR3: CSVDGRSEAFF. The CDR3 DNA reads TGCAGCGTTGATGGTCGGAGTGAAGCTTTCTTT.

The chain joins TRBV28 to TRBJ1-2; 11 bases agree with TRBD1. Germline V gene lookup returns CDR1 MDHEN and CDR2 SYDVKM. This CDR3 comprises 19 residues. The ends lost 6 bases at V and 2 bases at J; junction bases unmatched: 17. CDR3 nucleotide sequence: TGTGCCAGCAGGATTATTACGCCGGGACAGGGGGTAAAGAACTATGGCTACACCTTC. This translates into CASRIITPGQGVKNYGYTF.

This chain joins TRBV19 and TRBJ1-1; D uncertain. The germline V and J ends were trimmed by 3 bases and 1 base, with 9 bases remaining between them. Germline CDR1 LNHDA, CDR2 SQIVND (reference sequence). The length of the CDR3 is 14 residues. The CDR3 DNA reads TGTGCCAGTAGTATCCCTTCAGGGAACACTGAAGCTTTCTTT. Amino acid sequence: CASSIPSGNTEAFF.